The 9 T cell receptor beta chains listed next were all sequenced from one sample in a study of blood T cell repertoires in COVID-19. Here immunoSEQ multiplex PCR was the method, and the copy in TCRdb shows in-frame clones only, minus some. Among 180,000 or so clones listed, around 83% were seen once. Sequencing input: PBMCs or T cells enriched from blood (not recorded which). The receptor source for this set is a man aged 35 to 55 who had recovered from COVID-19.

The V gene is TRBV29-1, the J gene TRBJ1-4; TRBD1 matches 10 bases. Per germline, CDR1 SQVTM and CDR2 ANQGSEA. The CDR3 totals 13 residues. V dropped 6 bases and J dropped 4; count of bases not matched to a gene: 2. This CDR3 is CSVRTGGNEKLFF. CDR3 DNA: TGCAGCGTAAGGACAGGGGGTAATGAAAAACTGTTTTTT.

This clone was counted between two and nine times. The V gene is TRBV5-1, the J gene TRBJ2-7, with 7 nucleotides matching TRBD1. Per the germline V gene, CDR1 is SGHRS and CDR2 is YFSETQ. V was pared by 0 bases and J by 6 bases, with 3 bases of the junction left unmatched. This CDR3 is built from 13 residues. The CDR3 DNA follows: TGCGCCAGCAGCTTGGCAACAGGGGCCGAGCAGTACTTC. Encoded protein: CASSLATGAEQYF.

The chain uses TRBV5-1 and TRBJ2-1, with 11 positions matching TRBD2. CDR1 is SGHRS and CDR2 is YFSETQ in the germline V gene. V lost 4 bases, J lost 3 bases, and 9 bases stayed unmatched. The CDR3 spans 17 residues. CDR3 DNA: TGCGCCAGCAGCGGGGGACTAGCGGCTAACTTCTACAATGAGCAGTTCTTC. This translates into CASSGGLAANFYNEQFF.

The chain joins TRBV5-1 to TRBJ1-1, with D tentatively TRBD1 (5 bases). This CDR3 spans 17 amino acids. CDR1 and CDR2 (germline): SGHRS, YFSETQ. V dropped 6 bases and J dropped 0 bases, with 21 bases sitting between them. Here the CDR3 DNA reads TGCGCCAGCAATACTGGGATCAGGGAAGGGATGAACACTGAAGCTTTCTTT. As protein: CASNTGIREGMNTEAFF.

This clone showed up many times. V gene TRBV29-1 combines with J gene TRBJ2-3, with 7 bases lining up with TRBD1. The germline V gene has CDR1 SQVTM and CDR2 ANQGSEA. Losses at the gene ends were 2 bases for V and 4 bases for J; bases not matched to a gene: 9. This CDR3 has 15 residues. The CDR3 coding sequence is TGCAGCGTTGAATCAACCGGGACAGATTCAGATACGCAGTATTTT. Protein product: CSVESTGTDSDTQYF.

The CDR3 spells CASGLVAGGPGETQYF. The CDR3 DNA reads TGTGCCAGCGGCCTGGTAGCGGGAGGGCCTGGAGAGACCCAGTACTTC. The gene calls are TRBV5-6 and TRBJ2-5; 11 bases fit TRBD2. From germline, CDR1 is SGHDT and CDR2 YYEEEE. This CDR3 comprises 16 residues. Trimming removed 7 bases from V and 4 bases from J; junction bases left unmatched: 12.

This clone was seen only once. The chain carries TRBV19 and TRBJ1-3, with no clear D. Per the germline V gene, CDR1 is LNHDA and CDR2 is SQIVND (reference sequence). The CDR3 consists of 14 residues. The V end was cut by 8 bases, the J end by 4 bases, with 15 bases between. In DNA form, the CDR3 reads TGTGCCAGTCTAACACCGGGGAAGGGAAACACCATATATTTT. Its translation: CASLTPGKGNTIYF.

This chain connects TRBV7-9 to TRBJ1-3, with D uncertain. CDR3 length equals 15 residues. The germline V and J ends were trimmed by 5 bases and 3 bases, with 14 bases remaining between them. Germline CDR1 is SEHNR and CDR2 is FQNEAQ (reference sequence). This CDR3 is CASSRLAGSGNTIYF. CDR3 in DNA: TGTGCCAGCAGCCGCTTGGCGGGGAGTGGAAACACCATATATTTT.

V and J are TRBV20-1 and TRBJ2-2, with TRBD1 identical over 8 bases. CDR1 and CDR2 (germline): DFQATT, SNEGSKA (reference sequence). The ends lost 3 bases at V and 2 bases at J; junction bases unmatched: 8. This CDR3 contains 16 residues. This CDR3 is CSASSTGGYNTGELFF. The DNA of the CDR3 is TGCAGTGCTAGTTCAACAGGGGGATACAACACCGGGGAGCTGTTTTTT.